These T cell receptor beta chains were read from a single sample in a study of blood T cells in healthy people across ages. TCRdb analysed the 5' RACE reads with MiXCR anew, one entry per CDR3 protein. The table lists hundreds of thousands of distinct CDR3 sequences, roughly 24% of them singletons, with around 3% in the top ten. These same records also appear under a second study, on T cells of mothers and their children.

Source material: blood. The origin of the receptors is a boy aged 5-17 years in good health. The CDR3 runs from the conserved cysteine through the conserved F or W. The order of the fields is clone size, D gene, V gene, J gene, CDR3 protein, CDR3 DNA. The D gene is left open where the match is weak. Expanded clones are given a class, and other clones once, few, many or no size at all.

clone size: NA; D gene: TRBD2; V gene: TRBV29-1; J gene: TRBJ2-1; CDR3 protein: CSVEPFLAGRDNEQFF; CDR3 DNA: TGCAGCGTTGAACCCTTCCTAGCGGGAAGGGACAATGAGCAGTTCTTC
clone size: NA; D gene: NA; V gene: TRBV5-5; J gene: TRBJ2-2; CDR3 protein: CASSLEPNTGELFF; CDR3 DNA: TGTGCCAGCAGCTTAGAGCCGAACACCGGGGAGCTGTTTTTT
clone size: few; D gene: TRBD2; V gene: TRBV5-1; J gene: TRBJ2-3; CDR3 protein: CASSTGTRSALDTQYF; CDR3 DNA: TGCGCCAGCAGCACCGGGACTAGATCAGCTTTAGATACGCAGTATTTT
clone size: NA; D gene: NA; V gene: TRBV5-1; J gene: TRBJ1-2; CDR3 protein: CASSRGEARNYGYTF; CDR3 DNA: TGCGCCAGCAGCCGAGGGGAGGCACGAAACTATGGCTACACCTTC
clone size: NA; D gene: TRBD1; V gene: TRBV14; J gene: TRBJ2-7; CDR3 protein: CASSQEEGDRSTYEQYF; CDR3 DNA: TGTGCCAGCAGCCAAGAGGAAGGGGACAGATCAACCTACGAGCAGTACTTC
clone size: NA; D gene: NA; V gene: TRBV9; J gene: TRBJ2-7; CDR3 protein: CASSVALGLGGEQYF; CDR3 DNA: TGTGCCAGCAGCGTAGCCCTCGGGTTGGGCGGCGAGCAGTACTTC
clone size: NA; D gene: NA; V gene: TRBV6-1; J gene: TRBJ2-1; CDR3 protein: CASSEERGRVYNEQFF; CDR3 DNA: TGTGCCAGCAGTGAAGAACGCGGGCGGGTGTACAATGAGCAGTTCTTC
clone size: NA; D gene: NA; V gene: TRBV29-1; J gene: TRBJ2-1; CDR3 protein: CSVRAVPRGEQFF; CDR3 DNA: TGCAGCGTTCGGGCCGTCCCTCGTGGTGAGCAGTTCTTC
clone size: NA; D gene: NA; V gene: TRBV10-3; J gene: TRBJ2-5; CDR3 protein: CAISEAAVPGIQETQYF; CDR3 DNA: TGTGCCATCAGTGAGGCGGCGGTTCCCGGGATTCAAGAGACCCAGTACTTC
clone size: NA; D gene: NA; V gene: TRBV7-9; J gene: TRBJ2-3; CDR3 protein: CASSAMYWGQGLTDTQYF; CDR3 DNA: TGTGCCAGCAGCGCTATGTACTGGGGGCAGGGTCTCACAGATACGCAGTATTTT
clone size: NA; D gene: TRBD2; V gene: TRBV6-1; J gene: TRBJ2-7; CDR3 protein: CASRSGTSGAFSYEQYF; CDR3 DNA: TGTGCCAGCAGGTCCGGGACTAGCGGGGCCTTCTCCTACGAGCAGTACTTC
clone size: few; D gene: TRBD2; V gene: TRBV14; J gene: TRBJ2-1; CDR3 protein: CASSQSGGYNEQFF; CDR3 DNA: TGTGCCAGCAGCCAGAGCGGGGGTTACAATGAGCAGTTCTTC
clone size: NA; D gene: TRBD1; V gene: TRBV5-1; J gene: TRBJ2-7; CDR3 protein: CASTLTGTGYYEQYF; CDR3 DNA: TGCGCCAGCACTTTAACCGGGACAGGGTACTACGAGCAGTACTTC
clone size: NA; D gene: NA; V gene: TRBV5-1; J gene: TRBJ2-3; CDR3 protein: CASSLGQESTDTQYF; CDR3 DNA: TGCGCCAGCAGCTTGGGACAGGAATCCACAGATACGCAGTATTTT
clone size: NA; D gene: TRBD1; V gene: TRBV7-9; J gene: TRBJ2-1; CDR3 protein: CASSFTQFRDRGKGEQFF; CDR3 DNA: TGTGCCAGCAGCTTTACCCAGTTCCGGGACAGGGGAAAGGGTGAGCAGTTCTTC
clone size: NA; D gene: TRBD2; V gene: TRBV20-1; J gene: TRBJ2-4; CDR3 protein: CSASQLAGKNIQYF; CDR3 DNA: TGCAGTGCTAGCCAACTAGCGGGGAAAAACATTCAGTACTTC
clone size: NA; D gene: TRBD1; V gene: TRBV7-9; J gene: TRBJ2-1; CDR3 protein: CASSLAGTGANEQFF; CDR3 DNA: TGCGCCAGCAGCTTAGCCGGGACAGGGGCCAATGAGCAGTTCTTC
clone size: few; D gene: TRBD1; V gene: TRBV7-7; J gene: TRBJ2-5; CDR3 protein: CASSLAPGQGETQYF; CDR3 DNA: TGTGCTAGCAGCTTAGCCCCGGGACAGGGGGAGACCCAGTACTTC
clone size: NA; D gene: TRBD2; V gene: TRBV19; J gene: TRBJ2-3; CDR3 protein: CASRLGGGTTDTQYF; CDR3 DNA: TGTGCCAGTCGCCTGGGCGGGGGGACCACAGATACGCAGTATTTT
clone size: once; D gene: NA; V gene: TRBV3-1; J gene: TRBJ2-1; CDR3 protein: CASSQEAGWQFF; CDR3 DNA: TGTGCCAGCAGCCAAGAGGCGGGTTGGCAGTTCTTC
clone size: few; D gene: TRBD1; V gene: TRBV10-3; J gene: TRBJ2-5; CDR3 protein: CAISESLEQGGQETQYF; CDR3 DNA: TGTGCCATCAGTGAGTCGTTAGAACAGGGGGGACAAGAGACCCAGTACTTC
clone size: once; D gene: NA; V gene: TRBV12-3/TRBV12-4; J gene: TRBJ1-4; CDR3 protein: CASRRPANEKLFF; CDR3 DNA: TGTGCCAGCAGAAGGCCAGCTAATGAAAAACTGTTTTTT
clone size: NA; D gene: NA; V gene: TRBV6-1; J gene: TRBJ2-7; CDR3 protein: CASSGPGVHEQYF; CDR3 DNA: TGTGCCAGCAGTGGCCCGGGGGTCCACGAGCAGTACTTC
clone size: NA; D gene: TRBD1; V gene: TRBV4-1; J gene: TRBJ1-4; CDR3 protein: CASSQVGQGANEKLFF; CDR3 DNA: TGCGCCAGCAGCCAAGTGGGACAGGGTGCTAATGAAAAACTGTTTTTT
clone size: few; D gene: NA; V gene: TRBV20-1; J gene: TRBJ1-4; CDR3 protein: CSARDRGKRIGEKLFF; CDR3 DNA: TGCAGTGCTAGAGATCGGGGGAAACGGATAGGGGAAAAACTGTTTTTT
clone size: NA; D gene: TRBD1; V gene: TRBV4-1; J gene: TRBJ2-7; CDR3 protein: CASSQRQQGVHEQYF; CDR3 DNA: TGCGCCAGCAGCCAACGGCAACAGGGGGTCCACGAGCAGTACTTC
clone size: once; D gene: TRBD2; V gene: TRBV7-2; J gene: TRBJ2-1; CDR3 protein: CASSFLRFSGGLNEQFF; CDR3 DNA: TGTGCCAGCAGCTTTCTCCGGTTCAGCGGGGGGCTCAATGAGCAGTTCTTC
clone size: few; D gene: NA; V gene: TRBV29-1; J gene: TRBJ2-2; CDR3 protein: CSGSVRVDTRELFF; CDR3 DNA: TGCAGCGGCTCAGTACGTGTGGACACCAGGGAGCTGTTTTTT
clone size: few; D gene: NA; V gene: TRBV27; J gene: TRBJ2-7; CDR3 protein: CASSSEISYEQYF; CDR3 DNA: TGTGCCAGCAGTTCTGAAATCTCCTACGAGCAGTACTTC
clone size: NA; D gene: NA; V gene: TRBV6-5; J gene: TRBJ2-1; CDR3 protein: CASSISEDGYNEQFF; CDR3 DNA: TGTGCCAGCAGTATTTCGGAAGACGGATACAATGAGCAGTTCTTC
clone size: few; D gene: NA; V gene: TRBV20-1; J gene: TRBJ1-2; CDR3 protein: CSAGRDPWKHGYTF; CDR3 DNA: TGCAGTGCTGGCCGGGACCCTTGGAAGCATGGCTACACCTTC
clone size: few; D gene: NA; V gene: TRBV7-9; J gene: TRBJ1-6; CDR3 protein: CASNFSGQRNSPLHF; CDR3 DNA: TGTGCCAGCAACTTTTCCGGACAGAGAAATTCACCCCTCCACTTT
clone size: NA; D gene: NA; V gene: TRBV12-3/TRBV12-4; J gene: TRBJ1-5; CDR3 protein: CASSFRGSMGQPQHF; CDR3 DNA: TGTGCCAGCAGTTTTAGGGGATCTATGGGTCAGCCCCAGCATTTT
clone size: few; D gene: NA; V gene: TRBV5-1; J gene: TRBJ1-2; CDR3 protein: CASSLRGSMDGYTF; CDR3 DNA: TGCGCCAGCAGCTTGAGGGGGTCCATGGATGGCTACACCTTC
clone size: few; D gene: TRBD2; V gene: TRBV12-3/TRBV12-4; J gene: TRBJ2-3; CDR3 protein: CASSFVGLAGADTQYF; CDR3 DNA: TGTGCCAGCAGTTTCGTTGGACTAGCGGGGGCAGATACGCAGTATTTT
clone size: NA; D gene: NA; V gene: TRBV28; J gene: TRBJ2-7; CDR3 protein: CATITGSPPEQYF; CDR3 DNA: TGTGCCACCATTACAGGGAGTCCTCCCGAGCAGTACTTC
clone size: NA; D gene: NA; V gene: TRBV2; J gene: TRBJ2-5; CDR3 protein: CASTETRGPQETQYF; CDR3 DNA: TGTGCCAGCACCGAGACCCGGGGGCCTCAAGAGACCCAGTACTTC
clone size: NA; D gene: NA; V gene: TRBV20-1; J gene: TRBJ2-7; CDR3 protein: CSVSSRGAYEQYF; CDR3 DNA: TGCAGTGTCTCATCGAGGGGGGCTTACGAGCAGTACTTC
clone size: few; D gene: NA; V gene: TRBV29-1; J gene: TRBJ1-2; CDR3 protein: CSVAGGSGYTF; CDR3 DNA: TGCAGCGTTGCCGGGGGCAGTGGCTACACCTTC
clone size: NA; D gene: TRBD1; V gene: TRBV5-1; J gene: TRBJ1-1; CDR3 protein: CASSVGDRGNTEAFF; CDR3 DNA: TGCGCCAGCAGCGTGGGTGACAGGGGGAACACTGAAGCTTTCTTT
clone size: many; D gene: NA; V gene: TRBV12-3/TRBV12-4; J gene: TRBJ2-5; CDR3 protein: CASSLSLETQYF; CDR3 DNA: TGTGCCAGCAGTTTGTCTCTAGAGACCCAGTACTTC
clone size: NA; D gene: NA; V gene: TRBV5-6; J gene: TRBJ2-1; CDR3 protein: CASSLVGSTYSEQFF; CDR3 DNA: TGTGCCAGCAGCTTGGTTGGGTCCACCTACAGTGAGCAGTTCTTC
clone size: once; D gene: NA; V gene: TRBV12-3/TRBV12-4; J gene: TRBJ1-5; CDR3 protein: CASSWDYSNQPQHF; CDR3 DNA: TGTGCCAGCAGTTGGGACTATAGCAATCAGCCCCAGCATTTT
clone size: NA; D gene: NA; V gene: TRBV6-2/TRBV6-3; J gene: TRBJ2-7; CDR3 protein: CASSSADSSYEQYF; CDR3 DNA: TGTGCCAGCAGTTCTGCAGATAGCTCCTACGAGCAGTACTTC
clone size: NA; D gene: NA; V gene: TRBV3-1; J gene: TRBJ2-5; CDR3 protein: CASSPEGGRPGMETQYF; CDR3 DNA: TGTGCCAGCAGCCCCGAGGGGGGACGCCCTGGGATGGAGACCCAGTACTTC
clone size: NA; D gene: NA; V gene: TRBV6-5; J gene: TRBJ1-4; CDR3 protein: CASSYSRWRGELFF; CDR3 DNA: TGTGCCAGCAGTTACTCGAGGTGGCGCGGTGAACTGTTTTTT
clone size: few; D gene: NA; V gene: TRBV6-1; J gene: TRBJ1-2; CDR3 protein: CATGGTTSRGYGYTF; CDR3 DNA: TGTGCCACTGGGGGTACAACTAGTCGAGGCTATGGCTACACCTTC
clone size: once; D gene: NA; V gene: TRBV5-1; J gene: TRBJ1-6; CDR3 protein: CASSPTKSSYNSPLHF; CDR3 DNA: TGCGCCAGCAGCCCGACAAAGAGCTCCTATAATTCACCCCTCCACTTT
clone size: NA; D gene: NA; V gene: TRBV12-5; J gene: TRBJ2-6; CDR3 protein: CASGPPGTAGANVLTF; CDR3 DNA: TGTGCTAGTGGTCCTCCCGGGACGGCTGGGGCCAACGTCCTGACTTTC
clone size: few; D gene: NA; V gene: TRBV9; J gene: TRBJ2-2; CDR3 protein: CASSVRQDIRPGELFF; CDR3 DNA: TGTGCCAGCAGCGTACGACAGGACATCAGACCCGGGGAGCTGTTTTTT
clone size: NA; D gene: NA; V gene: TRBV6-2/TRBV6-3; J gene: TRBJ2-1; CDR3 protein: CASSYWESEQFF; CDR3 DNA: TGTGCCAGCAGTTATTGGGAGAGTGAGCAGTTCTTC
clone size: NA; D gene: NA; V gene: TRBV6-6; J gene: TRBJ1-5; CDR3 protein: CASSYYRDSAQHF; CDR3 DNA: TGTGCCAGCAGTTACTACAGAGACTCGGCCCAGCATTTT
clone size: NA; D gene: TRBD2; V gene: TRBV29-1; J gene: TRBJ2-7; CDR3 protein: CSVSERGSSYEQYF; CDR3 DNA: TGCAGCGTATCGGAGCGGGGGAGCTCCTACGAGCAGTACTTC
clone size: few; D gene: NA; V gene: TRBV6-1; J gene: TRBJ2-7; CDR3 protein: CASSEIRDGFYEQYF; CDR3 DNA: TGTGCCAGCAGTGAAATCCGGGACGGGTTCTACGAGCAGTACTTC
clone size: few; D gene: NA; V gene: TRBV7-9; J gene: TRBJ2-5; CDR3 protein: CASSLEGFQETQYF; CDR3 DNA: TGTGCCAGCAGCTTGGAGGGGTTCCAAGAGACCCAGTACTTC
clone size: once; D gene: TRBD2; V gene: TRBV25-1; J gene: TRBJ2-5; CDR3 protein: CASSEPSGGQETQYF; CDR3 DNA: TGTGCCAGCAGTGAACCTAGCGGGGGGCAAGAGACCCAGTACTTC